This TCR beta chain was profiled in a study of blood T cell repertoires in COVID-19. About the study: Sites across the United States, Italy and Spain contributed samples from acute and convalescent COVID-19. From T cells, B-cell-depleted T cells, or PBMCs came the material, which was cDNA or gDNA.

V lost 4 bases to trimming and J lost 7 bases, with 17 bases between them. Per the germline V gene, CDR1 is SGHNT and CDR2 is YENEEA. This CDR3 has 16 residues. In the study's own analysis: By means of reference gene primer amplification, nucleated cell counts were estimated. Libraries were prepared by immunoSEQ multiplex PCR; TCRdb keeps only in-frame clonotypes and omits some of them. D and trimming come from the DNA, and the V and J calls and clone size come from that table. The profile shows about 210,000 clones, about 91% of them singletons. The TCR comes from a woman aged 40 to 55 with acute or convalescent COVID-19. The specimen sequenced was peripheral blood. The V call is TRBV11-3, the J call TRBJ1-6, with D possibly being TRBD1 (5 bases). The chain's CDR3 is CASSWGPVVQNSPLHF. In DNA, the CDR3 is TGTGCCAGCAGCTGGGGCCCAGTAGTGCAGAATTCACCCCTCCACTTT.